This TCR beta chain emerged from a study of blood T cell repertoires in COVID-19. The table came from immunoSEQ multiplex PCR; TCRdb's copy has only in-frame clones and leaves some out. The data show over 60,000 clones, around nine tenths seen once. Germline lookup yields CDR1 LNHDA and CDR2 SQIVND (reference sequence). The V gene end was trimmed by 4 bases and the J gene end by 7 bases; junction bases not matched to a gene: 3. The CDR3 totals 13 residues. This clonotype was sampled from an older woman with acute or convalescent COVID-19. The chain has TRBV19 and TRBJ2-1; 8 positions match TRBD1. The sequenced sample was peripheral blood. The CDR3 region has the DNA TGTGCCAGTAGTACAACAGGGGGGAATGAGCAGTTCTTC. Translating it yields CASSTTGGNEQFF.